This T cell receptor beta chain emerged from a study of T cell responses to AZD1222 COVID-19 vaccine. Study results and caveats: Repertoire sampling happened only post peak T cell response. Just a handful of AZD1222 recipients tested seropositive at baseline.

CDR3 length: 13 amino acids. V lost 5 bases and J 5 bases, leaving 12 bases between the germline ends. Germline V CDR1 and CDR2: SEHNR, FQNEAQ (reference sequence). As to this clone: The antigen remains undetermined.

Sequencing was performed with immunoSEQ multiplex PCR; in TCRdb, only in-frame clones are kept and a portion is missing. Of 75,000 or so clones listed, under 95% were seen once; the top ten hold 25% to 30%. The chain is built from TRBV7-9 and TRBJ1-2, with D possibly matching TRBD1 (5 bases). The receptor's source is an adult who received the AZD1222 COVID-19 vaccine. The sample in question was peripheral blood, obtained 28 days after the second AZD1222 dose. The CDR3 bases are TGTGCCAGCAGCCCCCGGACACGGTATGGCTACACCTTC. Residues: CASSPRTRYGYTF.